Below, 11 T cell receptor beta chains from the same sample are listed, as sequenced in a study of T cell responses to AZD1222 COVID-19 vaccine. Profiling relied on immunoSEQ multiplex PCR, and the TCRdb table lists in-frame clones only, not all of them. This table has some 120,000 clones, about 89% appearing once. Sequenced here: peripheral blood, sampled on day 0 of AZD1222 vaccination. These receptors were collected from an adult in good health.

This sequence joins TRBV5-1 and TRBJ2-2; D might be TRBD1 or TRBD2, each matching 6 bases. CDR1 SGHRS and CDR2 YFSETQ come from the germline V gene. The CDR3 spans 15 residues. The V end was cut by 2 bases, the J end by 6 bases, with 14 bases between. The CDR3 spells CASSFGGQESGELFF. The CDR3 DNA sequence: TGCGCCAGCAGCTTTGGGGGGCAGGAATCCGGGGAGCTGTTTTTT.

The chain carries TRBV12-5 and TRBJ1-2; D not resolved. This CDR3 has 14 residues. CDR1 LGHNT and CDR2 FRNRAP come from the germline V gene. V lost 6 bases and J lost 2, with 13 bases in between. The DNA for the CDR3 is TGTGCTAGTGGGCCCTCGGGCACCAACTATGGCTACACCTTC. Amino acids: CASGPSGTNYGYTF.

The chain uses TRBV7-9 and TRBJ1-6; D possibly corresponds to TRBD1 (6 bases). The CDR3 sequence is 14 residues long. Trimming pared 7 bases from V and 8 bases from J, leaving 15 bases between. Per the germline V gene, CDR1 is SEHNR and CDR2 is FQNEAQ (reference sequence). CDR3 sequence (DNA): TGTGCCAGCAAGGGGGGACTTGGGGATTCACCCCTCCACTTT. It is translated as CASKGGLGDSPLHF.

The V gene is TRBV5-1, the J gene TRBJ2-7; 7 nucleotides align to TRBD2. Germline trimming cut 3 bases from V and 2 bases from J; bases unmatched to any gene: 5. This CDR3 is built from 14 residues. In germline, CDR1 is SGHRS, CDR2 YFSETQ. CDR3 DNA sequence: TGCGCCAGCAGCTGGGAGGGGCCCCCCTACGAGCAGTACTTC. It is translated as CASSWEGPPYEQYF.

The genes are TRBV7-8 and TRBJ2-7, with TRBD2 as a possible D gene (5 bases). This CDR3 contains 15 residues. V lost 5 bases and J lost 0, with 14 bases in between. CDR1 SGHVS and CDR2 FQNEAQ come from the germline V gene. This CDR3 is CASSTSGASSYEQYF. The CDR3 bases are TGTGCCAGCAGCACCAGCGGTGCGAGCTCCTACGAGCAGTACTTC.

The chain employs TRBV29-1 and TRBJ2-7, with D possibly being TRBD1 (7 bases). This CDR3 has 13 amino acids. Trimming took off 8 bases at V and 4 bases at J, with 18 bases between the two ends. Germline CDR1 reads SQVTM; CDR2 reads ANQGSEA. DNA of the CDR3: TGCAGCTCCCTTTTGGCAGGGGGGTACGAGCAGTACTTC. This encodes CSSLLAGGYEQYF.

This clone has only one observation. CDR3 nucleotides: TGTGCCAGCAGCTTAAATGCAGGGCGGAAGTTCTTC. Protein sequence: CASSLNAGRKFF. The chain has TRBV7-3 and TRBJ2-1; tentatively, D is TRBD1 (5 bases). Germline CDR1 is SGHTA and CDR2 is FQGTGA. V lost 1 base, J lost 14 bases, and 12 bases lay in between. The CDR3 runs 12 residues. The whole variable domain, filled in from reference TRBV7-3 and TRBJ2-1, reads GAGVSQTPSNKVTEKGKYVELRCDPISGHTALYWYRQSLGQGPEFLIYFQGTGAADDSGLPNDRFFAVRPEGSVSTLKIQRTERGDSAVYLCASSLNAGRKFFGPGTRLTVL.

The chain links TRBV28 to TRBJ2-7; 7 bases line up with TRBD2. J was trimmed by 2 bases and V by 1 base; bases with no gene match: 2. The germline V gene encodes CDR1 MDHEN and CDR2 SYDVKM. This CDR3 spans 14 amino acids. The CDR3 DNA reads TGTGCCAGCAGTTTATATACTAGCGCCTACGAGCAGTACTTC. Protein sequence: CASSLYTSAYEQYF.

The chain links TRBV19 to TRBJ2-7; TRBD2 matches at 9 bases. V lost 3 bases and J lost 0; bases outside the gene matches: 3. Germline V lookup: CDR1 LNHDA, CDR2 SQIVND (reference sequence). The CDR3 is made up of 15 amino acids. The CDR3 here is CASSMILAGSYEQYF. The CDR3 DNA sequence: TGTGCCAGTAGTATGATACTAGCGGGCTCCTACGAGCAGTACTTC.

This chain joins TRBV19 and TRBJ1-2, with D possibly being TRBD1 (5 bases). CDR1 LNHDA and CDR2 SQIVND come from the germline V gene (reference sequence). The CDR3 loop spans 12 amino acids. V lost 1 base and J 8 bases, leaving 8 bases between the germline ends. The CDR3 here is CASSIGDSGYTF. In DNA form, the CDR3 reads TGTGCCAGTAGTATAGGAGACAGCGGCTACACCTTC.

J is TRBJ1-1 and V is TRBV10-3; no firm D call. The CDR3 is made up of 13 amino acids. Germline V gene sequence: CDR1 ENHRY, CDR2 SYGVKD. V gave up 6 bases and J gave up 3 bases, with 11 bases separating them. CDR3 residues: CAISPGIDTEAFF. The DNA of the CDR3 is TGTGCCATCAGCCCGGGGATCGACACTGAAGCTTTCTTT.